The next 5 T cell receptor beta chains were all read from a single sample in a study of T cells after somatic rescue of genetic block. Here immunoSEQ multiplex PCR was the method, and the copy in TCRdb shows in-frame clones only, minus some. This table has tens of thousands of clones, just under 95% appearing once. The sequenced sample was peripheral blood mononuclear cells (PBMCs). The receptors originated from a man in his forties or fifties.

This rearrangement joins TRBV4-2 to TRBJ1-2; the D gene is possibly TRBD1 (6 bases). Germline V gene lookup returns CDR1 LGHNA and CDR2 YNFKEQ. This CDR3 is 14 amino acids long. Between the trimmed V and J ends, which lost 4 bases and 7 bases, there was a span of 16 bases. The CDR3, as DNA: TGTGCCAGCAGCCTCCCGGGCACCAGGGGTGGCTACACCTTC. Translation gives CASSLPGTRGGYTF.

This clone was recorded only once. The chain combines TRBV7-3 with TRBJ2-2; the D gene is possibly TRBD2 (5 bases). V lost 5 bases and J lost 2, with 12 bases in between. The CDR3 is made up of 15 amino acids. Germline V gives CDR1 SGHTA, CDR2 FQGTGA. As DNA, the CDR3 is TGTGCCAGCAGCCGCAGCGAGGGAAACACCGGGGAGCTGTTTTTT. Its translation is CASSRSEGNTGELFF.

The rearrangement uses TRBV7-9 and TRBJ1-4, with 7 bases fitting TRBD1. Germline lookup yields CDR1 SEHNR and CDR2 FQNEAQ (reference sequence). This CDR3 is 15 amino acids long. The V and J ends lost 2 bases and 5 bases, in that order; junction bases with no gene match: 5. CDR3 DNA sequence: TGTGCCAGCAGCTTATCAGGGGGGCGGAATGAAAAACTGTTTTTT. Encoded protein: CASSLSGGRNEKLFF. The entire variable domain, with the rest obtained from reference TRBV7-9 and TRBJ1-4, is as follows: DTGVSQNPRHKITKRGQNVTFRCDPISEHNRLYWYRQTLGQGPEFLTYFQNEAQLEKSRLLSDRFSAERPKGSFSTLEIQRTEQGDSAMYLCASSLSGGRNEKLFFGSGTQLSVL.

The chain has TRBV7-8 and TRBJ1-5; 7 bases are shared with TRBD1. The junction had 11 bases not matched to a gene; V was cut back by 3 bases and J by 0 bases. The CDR3 has 18 residues. Germline CDR1 SGHVS, CDR2 FQNEAQ. The CDR3 DNA reads TGTGCCAGCAGCTTGAGTGGGACAGAAGTTTATAGCAATCAGCCCCAGCATTTT. The encoded protein is CASSLSGTEVYSNQPQHF.

This clone was counted a single time. Other DNA variants within this sample encode the same CDR3. The V gene is TRBV10-3, the J gene TRBJ1-3; TRBD1 might be the D (6 bases). The CDR3 length is 14 residues. Germline V CDR1 and CDR2: ENHRY, SYGVKD. V was cut by 2 bases and J by 6 bases, with 11 bases left in between. CDR3 sequence (DNA): TGTGCCATCAGTGAGCCTGGGGGCGAAAACACCATATATTTT. Residues: CAISEPGGENTIYF.